Each of the 21 T cell receptor beta chains below was sequenced from the same sample in a study of T cell repertoires and HLA-DP antigens. These TCRs' antigens remain unknown. The protocol was immunoSEQ multiplex PCR, while the TCRdb copy is restricted to in-frame clones and leaves out a portion. Of about 89,000 clones in the sample, roughly 86% were seen once. Sequencing input: CD4+ T cells from PBMCs. The source is a man aged 50-59 years in good health and CMV-seronegative.

V usage is TRBV12-5 and J usage is TRBJ2-3, with a weak D call TRBD2 (5 bases). The CDR3 totals 16 residues. Germline CDR1 reads LGHNT; CDR2 reads FRNRAP. Between the trimmed V and J ends, which lost 2 bases and 2 bases, there was a span of 14 bases. The chain's CDR3 is CASGLSRPGVTDTQYF. CDR3 in DNA: TGTGCTAGTGGTTTGAGCCGGCCCGGGGTCACAGATACGCAGTATTTT.

This sequence joins TRBV30 and TRBJ1-1; 7 nucleotides align to TRBD1. The V gene end was trimmed by 2 bases and the J gene end by 3 bases; junction bases not matched to a gene: 12. CDR3 length: 16 residues. CDR1 is GTSNPN and CDR2 is SVGIG in the germline V gene (reference sequence). CDR3 protein: CAWSSPRQGIDTEAFF. The CDR3 DNA reads TGTGCCTGGAGTTCCCCCAGACAGGGAATCGACACTGAAGCTTTCTTT.

The chain couples TRBV19 to TRBJ1-1, with 11 nucleotides matching TRBD1. This CDR3 region has 18 residues. Looked up from germline, CDR1 is LNHDA and CDR2 is SQIVND (reference sequence). V lost 7 bases, J lost 1 base, and 14 bases stayed unmatched. The DNA of the CDR3 is TGTGCCAGTAAATTTAGGACCGGGACAGGGGGATGGAACACTGAAGCTTTCTTT. This codes for CASKFRTGTGGWNTEAFF.

V and J are TRBV19 and TRBJ2-6, with 8 bases that match TRBD2. The CDR3 has 18 residues. The germline gives CDR1 LNHDA, CDR2 SQIVND (reference sequence). V lost 2 bases to trimming and J lost 0 bases; unmatched junction nucleotides: 6. DNA of the CDR3: TGTGCCAGTAGTATACAAGCGGGGGCCGGCTCTGGGGCCAACGTCCTGACTTTC. As protein: CASSIQAGAGSGANVLTF.

The chain recombines TRBV19 with TRBJ2-7; D is tentatively TRBD1 or TRBD2 (5 bases each). The CDR3 is made up of 15 amino acids. Per germline, CDR1 LNHDA and CDR2 SQIVND (reference sequence). V was cut by 7 bases and J by 3 bases, with 19 bases left in between. CDR3 coding DNA: TGTGCCAGTACCAAAGGTGGGGGTCCGGGCTACGAGCAGTACTTC. This codes for CASTKGGGPGYEQYF.

V is TRBV19 and J is TRBJ2-1; TRBD2 agrees at 10 bases. This CDR3 is 14 amino acids long. CDR1 and CDR2 (germline): LNHDA, SQIVND (reference sequence). With 7 bases clipped from V and 5 bases from J, the junction kept 5 bases outside the gene matches. The CDR3 DNA is TGTGCCAGTAAAGCGGGAGGGCCCGACAATGAGCAGTTCTTC. Its protein product is CASKAGGPDNEQFF. The whole variable domain, filled in from reference TRBV19 and TRBJ2-1, reads DGGITQSPKYLFRKEGQNVTLSCEQNLNHDAMYWYRQDPGQGLRLIYYSQIVNDFQKGDIAEGYSVSREKKESFPLTVTSAQKNPTAFYLCASKAGGPDNEQFFGPGTRLTVL.

Only a few counts were recorded for this clone. The V call is TRBV14, the J call TRBJ2-2; 7 bases fit TRBD1. V trimming: 2 bases; J trimming: 1 base; junction bases outside the gene matches: 7. CDR3 size: 17 residues. Germline V CDR1 and CDR2: SGHDN, FVKESK. The chain's CDR3 is CASSQSGTAVNTGELFF. CDR3 sequence (DNA): TGTGCCAGCAGCCAATCCGGGACAGCCGTGAACACCGGGGAGCTGTTTTTT.

J is TRBJ2-5 and V is TRBV27, with D hard to call. The germline V gene has CDR1 MNHEY and CDR2 SMNVEV (reference sequence). The V gene lost 6 bases and the J gene lost 1 base, with 15 bases spanning the gap. This CDR3 region has 15 residues. The CDR3 sequence: CASRGWGQLQETQYF. As DNA, the CDR3 is TGTGCCAGCAGAGGATGGGGTCAGCTCCAAGAGACCCAGTACTTC.

The rearrangement links TRBV4-3 to TRBJ1-5; D remains unclear. CDR3 length: 18 residues. V gave up 4 bases and J gave up 0 bases, with 19 bases separating them. Germline V CDR1 and CDR2: LGHNA, YSLEER. In nucleotides, the CDR3 is TGCGCCAGCAGCCTTGACCTGTCAGGCTCGTATAGCAATCAGCCCCAGCATTTT. Its protein product is CASSLDLSGSYSNQPQHF.

This chain connects TRBV7-9 to TRBJ2-5; possibly TRBD1 or TRBD2 for D (6 bases each). Germline CDR1 and CDR2: SEHNR and FQNEAQ (reference sequence). V gave up 6 bases and J gave up 3 bases, with 20 bases separating them. The CDR3 spans 16 residues. CDR3 DNA sequence: TGTGCCAGCAGAAGCTACCGGGGGCGGGGTAAAGAGACCCAGTACTTC. This codes for CASRSYRGRGKETQYF.

In this sample, this clone turned up a few times. The chain has TRBV7-2 and TRBJ2-3, with D perhaps TRBD2 (5 bases). Germline CDR1 reads SGHTA; CDR2 reads FQGNSA. V lost 5 bases to trimming and J lost 6 bases, with 12 bases between them. The CDR3 length is 13 residues. CDR3 DNA sequence: TGTGCCAGCAGCGACTACCCCGACGATACGCAGTATTTT. It yields the protein CASSDYPDDTQYF. Complete variable domain (other parts from reference TRBV7-2 and TRBJ2-3): GAGVSQSPSNKVTEKGKDVELRCDPISGHTALYWYRQSLGQGLEFLIYFQGNSAPDKSGLPSDRFSAERTGGSVSTLTIQRTQQEDSAVYLCASSDYPDDTQYFGPGTRLTVL.

The V and J genes are TRBV11-2 and TRBJ1-4; D call uncertain. CDR1 and CDR2 (germline): SGHAT, FQNNGV. Trimming removed 2 bases from V and 5 bases from J, with 9 bases in between. This CDR3 has 14 residues. In DNA, the CDR3 is TGTGCCAGCAGCTTACGATCAGACAATGAAAAACTGTTTTTT. This translates into CASSLRSDNEKLFF.

The genes are TRBV29-1 and TRBJ2-2; the match to TRBD2 covers 8 bases. In germline, CDR1 is SQVTM, CDR2 ANQGSEA. The CDR3 has 13 residues. After removal of 7 bases from V and 6 bases from J, the junction contained 7 bases not matched to a gene. DNA for the CDR3: TGCAGCGCAAGGACTAGCATCGCCGGGGAGCTGTTTTTT. This gives the protein CSARTSIAGELFF.

V and J are TRBV12-2 and TRBJ2-7; TRBD1, the table's D call, was not compared with the DNA. TRBV12-2 is tagged as a pseudogene. This CDR3 is built from 13 residues. The CDR3 loop reads CASRLGQTYEQYF. CDR3 in DNA: TGTGCAAGTCGCTTGGGACAGACCTACGAGCAGTACTTC.

The chain uses TRBV29-1 and TRBJ1-1, with 11 bases identical to TRBD1. Losses at the gene ends were 4 bases for V and 6 bases for J; bases not matched to a gene: 10. CDR1 is SQVTM and CDR2 is ANQGSEA in the germline V gene. The CDR3 is 15 residues long. In nucleotides, the CDR3 is TGCAGCGTTGTCGACCGGGGACAGGGGGGCCCTGAAGCTTTCTTT. It yields the protein CSVVDRGQGGPEAFF.

This clone has only a few counts. J is TRBJ2-3 and V is TRBV4-2; D is possibly TRBD1 (6 bases). V lost 3 bases to trimming and J lost 3 bases, with 13 bases between them. The CDR3 runs to 15 residues. CDR1 is LGHNA and CDR2 is YNFKEQ in the germline V gene. The CDR3 DNA follows: TGTGCCAGCAGCCAGGGGCAGGGGTCGACAGATACGCAGTATTTT. Its protein product is CASSQGQGSTDTQYF.

V usage is TRBV7-8 and J usage is TRBJ2-1; TRBD2 aligns across 7 bases. CDR3 length equals 15 residues. The germline gives CDR1 SGHVS, CDR2 FQNEAQ. V dropped 2 bases and J dropped 4; count of bases not matched to a gene: 5. The CDR3 region has the DNA TGTGCCAGCAGCTTACTCGAGCGGGGATACAATGAGCAGTTCTTC. This sequence encodes CASSLLERGYNEQFF.

This sequence joins TRBV5-1 and TRBJ1-2; maybe TRBD1 (6 bases). In germline, CDR1 is SGHRS, CDR2 YFSETQ. V was cut by 1 base and J by 6 bases, with 13 bases left in between. This CDR3 spans 14 amino acids. The CDR3 bases are TGCGCCAGCAGCTTGCCATTGACAGGCGATGGCTACACCTTC. This translates into CASSLPLTGDGYTF. The variable domain in full, completed from reference TRBV5-1 and TRBJ1-2, reads KAGVTQTPRYLIKTRGQQVTLSCSPISGHRSVSWYQQTPGQGLQFLFEYFSETQRNKGNFPGRFSGRQFSNSRSEMNVSTLELGDSALYLCASSLPLTGDGYTFGSGTRLTVV.

The CDR3 reads CASSLRGVYEQYF. The DNA for the CDR3 is TGTGCCAGCAGTTTACGGGGGGTCTACGAGCAGTACTTC. The chain uses TRBV27 and TRBJ2-7; TRBD2 aligns across 7 bases. This CDR3 spans 13 amino acids. Trimming at V came to 2 bases and at J to 3 bases, leaving 1 base not matched to a gene. Germline CDR1 and CDR2: MNHEY and SMNVEV (reference sequence).

The CDR3 DNA reads as TGTGCTAGTGGTTTGGTACTTAAGCGGACCACTGAAGCTTTCTTT. Residues: CASGLVLKRTTEAFF. The rearrangement uses TRBV12-5 and TRBJ1-1; D is ambiguous. Per the germline V gene, CDR1 is LGHNT and CDR2 is FRNRAP. With 0 bases removed from V and 4 bases from J, the gap between germline ends came to 12 bases. There are 15 residues in the CDR3.

V is TRBV5-1 and J is TRBJ1-4; possible D gene TRBD1, 5 bases. V lost 3 bases to trimming and J lost 0 bases, with 6 bases between them. Per germline, CDR1 SGHRS and CDR2 YFSETQ. This CDR3 has 14 residues. The CDR3 bases are TGCGCCAGCAGCTGGGGGGCAACTAATGAAAAACTGTTTTTT. Its translation: CASSWGATNEKLFF. The entire variable domain, with the rest obtained from reference TRBV5-1 and TRBJ1-4, is as follows: KAGVTQTPRYLIKTRGQQVTLSCSPISGHRSVSWYQQTPGQGLQFLFEYFSETQRNKGNFPGRFSGRQFSNSRSEMNVSTLELGDSALYLCASSWGATNEKLFFGSGTQLSVL.